These 22 T cell receptor beta chains share one sample of origin, sequenced in a study of T cells in Graves' hyperthyroidism and ophthalmopathy. Researchers amplified the TCR beta CDR3 regions from RNA transcripts. In the first-round RT-PCR of the TCR CDR3, the HTBI primer set was used. Using its own MiXCR run on the multiplex PCR reads, TCRdb lists one record per CDR3 protein. The sample holds hundreds of thousands of distinct CDR3 sequences, 40% to 55% seen once. The sequencing sample was made of peripheral blood or thyroid tissue (not recorded which). The receptors come from an adult man with Graves' disease, either hyperthyroidism or ophthalmopathy (not recorded which).

This clonotype was counted a few times. The rearrangement joins TRBV29-1 to TRBJ1-1; weak D call: TRBD1 (5 bases). V shed 0 bases and J shed 9 bases, with 14 bases lying between them. The CDR3 runs to 13 residues. CDR1 SQVTM and CDR2 ANQGSEA come from the germline V gene. CDR3 in DNA: TGCAGCGTTGAAGATGTGGACACCTCCCAAGCTTTCTTT. The encoded protein is CSVEDVDTSQAFF.

V is TRBV6-5 and J is TRBJ2-5; no definite D call. Deletions cut 4 bases from V and 5 bases from J, with 11 bases between. The CDR3 length is 13 residues. Germline V gene lookup returns CDR1 MNHEY and CDR2 SVGAGI. The CDR3 protein is CASSSTEMETQYF. Here the CDR3 DNA reads TGTGCCAGCAGTTCGACTGAGATGGAGACCCAGTACTTC.

This clonotype was observed a handful of times. The chain has TRBV20-1 and TRBJ2-2; D possibly corresponds to TRBD1 (5 bases). Trimming stripped 6 bases from V and 5 bases from J, with 13 bases between. The CDR3 is 13 residues long. In germline, CDR1 is DFQATT, CDR2 SNEGSKA (reference sequence). CDR3 region: CSARHSGTGELFF. The CDR3 coding sequence is TGCAGTGCGCGACACTCAGGGACCGGGGAGCTGTTTTTT.

The table lists this clonotype with a few counts. The V call is TRBV7-8, the J call TRBJ1-5, with TRBD1 matching over 8 bases. CDR3 length: 15 amino acids. Trimming took 1 base from V and 6 from J; bases not matched to a gene: 5. CDR1 is SGHVS and CDR2 is FQNEAQ in the germline V gene. The CDR3 loop is CASSLVPGGGQPQHF. CDR3 nucleotides: TGTGCCAGCAGCTTAGTTCCAGGGGGCGGTCAGCCCCAGCATTTT. The full variable domain, completed using reference TRBV7-8 and TRBJ1-5, is GAGVSQSPRYKVAKRGQDVALRCDPISGHVSLFWYQQALGQGPEFLTYFQNEAQLDKSGLPSDRFFAERPEGSVSTLKIQRTQQEDSAVYLCASSLVPGGGQPQHFGDGTRLSIL.

The chain couples TRBV15 to TRBJ1-3; D remains ambiguous. CDR3 length: 13 amino acids. Trimming left V 1 base short and J 0 bases short, with 1 base between. Germline lookup yields CDR1 LNHNV and CDR2 YYDKDF (reference sequence). CDR3 protein: CATSRASGNTIYF. CDR3 nucleotides: TGTGCCACCAGCAGAGCCTCTGGAAACACCATATATTTT.

Only one count was recorded for this clonotype. A much larger clone sits a single nucleotide away, making a read error possible. V usage is TRBV2 and J usage is TRBJ1-4, with D perhaps TRBD1 (6 bases). CDR3 length: 14 amino acids. Germline V gene lookup returns CDR1 SNHLY and CDR2 FYNNEI. Trimming stripped 4 bases from V and 8 bases from J, with 14 bases between. In DNA form, the CDR3 reads TGTGCCAGCAGTGTTCAGGGGTTAGGGGAAAAACTGTTTTTT. Translating gives CASSVQGLGEKLFF.

This clonotype was found many times. The chain carries TRBV2 and TRBJ1-5; TRBD1 matches at 8 bases. The germline gives CDR1 SNHLY, CDR2 FYNNEI. CDR3 length: 15 amino acids. V gave up 6 bases and J gave up 2 bases; unmatched junction bases: 6. The DNA of the CDR3 is TGTGCCAGCAGCCTCGACAGGGGCGGCAATCAGCCCCAGCATTTT. Its protein product is CASSLDRGGNQPQHF.

CDR3 in DNA: TGTGCTTTAGCCTGGGACTATGGCTACACCTTC. This translates into CALAWDYGYTF. The chain uses TRBV11-1 and TRBJ1-2; D uncertain. The V gene's germline CDR1 is SGHAT and CDR2 FQDESV (reference sequence). The CDR3 contains 11 residues. The variable domain in full, completed from reference TRBV11-1 and TRBJ1-2, reads EAEVAQSPRYKITEKSQAVAFWCDPISGHATLYWYRQILGQGPELLVQFQDESVVDDSQLPKDRFSAERLKGVDSTLKIQPAELGDSAMYLCALAWDYGYTFGSGTRLTVV.

This clonotype was seen only a few times. The genes are TRBV9 and TRBJ1-1; 7 nucleotides agree with TRBD1. The length of the CDR3 is 14 residues. Germline CDR1 and CDR2: SGDLS and YYNGEE. V trimming: 0 bases; J trimming: 7 bases; junction bases outside the gene matches: 6. The CDR3 loop reads CASSVVAGGDEAFF. The CDR3 DNA sequence: TGTGCCAGCAGCGTAGTCGCAGGGGGAGATGAAGCTTTCTTT. Based on the CDR3 plus reference TRBV9 and TRBJ1-1, the full variable domain is DSGVTQTPKHLITATGQRVTLRCSPRSGDLSVYWYQQSLDQGLQFLIQYYNGEERAKGNILERFSAQQFPDLHSELNLSSLELGDSALYFCASSVVAGGDEAFFGQGTRLTVV.

V is TRBV15 and J is TRBJ2-7, with 10 bases fitting TRBD2. Germline CDR1 LNHNV, CDR2 YYDKDF (reference sequence). The V segment lost 3 bases and the J segment 4 bases; nucleotides outside the gene matches: 12. CDR3 length: 17 residues. The CDR3 reads CATSRDSSGRGVYEQYF. The CDR3 DNA is TGTGCCACCAGCAGGGATTCTAGCGGGAGAGGAGTGTACGAGCAGTACTTC.

V gene TRBV4-1 combines with J gene TRBJ1-5; D gene ambiguous. This CDR3 is 15 amino acids long. Germline V gene sequence: CDR1 MGHRA, CDR2 YSYEKL. Trimming took off 0 bases at V and 1 base at J, with 7 bases between the two ends. CDR3 bases: TGCGCCAGCAGCCAAGAAGGAGTCAGCAATCAGCCCCAGCATTTT. Protein sequence: CASSQEGVSNQPQHF.

This clonotype showed up many times. The chain recombines TRBV29-1 with TRBJ2-7; 8 bases map to TRBD1. Losses at the gene ends were 0 bases for V and 2 bases for J; bases not matched to a gene: 6. The CDR3 loop spans 15 amino acids. CDR1 and CDR2 from the germline V gene are SQVTM and ANQGSEA. CDR3 region: CSVEDTGGYTYEQYF. The CDR3 DNA reads as TGCAGCGTTGAAGATACAGGGGGTTACACCTACGAGCAGTACTTC.

This clonotype was detected ten times or more. V is TRBV20-1 and J is TRBJ1-2, with a tentative D call TRBD1 (5 bases). Germline V CDR1 and CDR2: DFQATT, SNEGSKA (reference sequence). V was clipped by 6 bases and J by 4 bases, with 12 bases between them. The CDR3 runs 12 residues. The CDR3: CSAKQGSYGYTF. Written as DNA, the CDR3 is TGCAGTGCGAAGCAGGGAAGCTATGGCTACACCTTC.

This clonotype was found many times. V and J are TRBV7-8 and TRBJ2-2; possibly TRBD1 for D (6 bases). Germline V gene lookup returns CDR1 SGHVS and CDR2 FQNEAQ. Trimming removed 6 bases at V and 1 base at J, with 9 bases between. This CDR3 is built from 14 residues. DNA of the CDR3: TGTGCCAGCAGGGAGACAGGGAACACCGGGGAGCTGTTTTTT. The encoded protein is CASRETGNTGELFF.

This clonotype occurred a few times. The rearrangement links TRBV12-3 or TRBV12-4 to TRBJ1-4, with D perhaps TRBD1 (5 bases). V lost 2 bases and J lost 3, with 13 bases in between. The CDR3 runs to 16 residues. In DNA form, the CDR3 reads TGTGCCAGCAGTTTAACAGGTGCCCCACCTAATGAAAAACTGTTTTTT. It specifies CASSLTGAPPNEKLFF.

This clonotype was seen once. The genes are TRBV29-1 and TRBJ2-5, with D possibly being TRBD2 (6 bases). V shed 0 bases and J shed 5 bases, with 22 bases lying between them. The germline V gene encodes CDR1 SQVTM and CDR2 ANQGSEA. The CDR3 is 17 amino acids. CDR3 DNA sequence: TGCAGCGTTGAAGACTATGGCCCTCGGGCGGGGTGGGAGACCCAGTACTTC. Amino acids: CSVEDYGPRAGWETQYF. Combining the CDR3 with reference TRBV29-1 and TRBJ2-5 gives the whole variable domain SAVISQKPSRDICQRGTSLTIQCQVDSQVTMMFWYRQQPGQSLTLIATANQGSEATYESGFVIDKFPISRPNLTFSTLTVSNMSPEDSSIYLCSVEDYGPRAGWETQYFGPGTRLLVL.

This clonotype has ten or more counts. This chain joins TRBV7-9 and TRBJ2-5; D is uncertain. V lost 0 bases, J lost 4 bases, and 12 bases lay in between. The germline V gene encodes CDR1 SEHNR and CDR2 FQNEAQ (reference sequence). This CDR3 comprises 15 residues. The CDR3 protein is CASSLALRPGETQYF. CDR3 coding DNA: TGTGCCAGCAGCTTAGCGCTTCGGCCAGGAGAGACCCAGTACTTC.

There are a few counts of this clonotype. The rearrangement links TRBV5-1 to TRBJ2-5, with unresolved D. Germline V CDR1 and CDR2: SGHRS, YFSETQ. This CDR3 is 13 amino acids long. V was trimmed by 1 base and J by 5 bases, leaving 9 bases between them. Here the CDR3 reads CASSLQGPETQYF. The CDR3 bases are TGCGCCAGCAGCTTGCAAGGGCCGGAGACCCAGTACTTC.

The chain joins TRBV6-5 to TRBJ1-3; the match to TRBD1 covers 7 bases. Trimming cost V 7 bases and J 1 base; bases outside gene matches: 4. The CDR3 has 14 amino acids. The germline V gene has CDR1 MNHEY and CDR2 SVGAGI. The CDR3 spells CASKTGQSGNTIYF. CDR3 nucleotide sequence: TGTGCCAGCAAAACGGGACAGTCTGGAAACACCATATATTTT.

The V call is TRBV20-1, the J call TRBJ1-6; 7 positions agree with TRBD1. Per the germline V gene, CDR1 is DFQATT and CDR2 is SNEGSKA (reference sequence). The junction had 9 bases not matched to a gene; V was cut back by 7 bases and J by 0 bases. CDR3 size: 16 residues. The CDR3 reads CSVPPGGVSYNSPLHF. The CDR3 nucleotides read TGCAGTGTTCCCCCAGGGGGGGTCTCCTATAATTCACCCCTCCACTTT.

A note on this clonotype: One end of the junction fails to match germline, which may point to a read error. V is TRBV2 and J is TRBJ2-2, with 12 bases that match TRBD2. The CDR3 contains 16 residues. CDR1 is SNHLY, CDR2 FYNNEI, per germline. DNA of the CDR3: TGTGCCAGCAAGAGACTAGCGGGAGATGGCACCAGGGAGCTGTTTTTT. Amino acids: CASKRLAGDGTRELFF.

CDR3 in amino acids: CASSSRTGGSSYEQYF. The CDR3 DNA sequence: TGTGCCAGCAGCTCACGGACAGGGGGAAGTTCCTACGAGCAGTACTTC. The V call is TRBV7-3, the J call TRBJ2-7; TRBD1 agrees at 10 bases. CDR1 is SGHTA and CDR2 is FQGTGA in the germline V gene. Losses at the gene ends were 4 bases for V and 1 base for J; bases not matched to a gene: 7. There are 16 residues in the CDR3. The full variable domain, rest sourced from reference TRBV7-3 and TRBJ2-7, is GAGVSQTPSNKVTEKGKYVELRCDPISGHTALYWYRQSLGQGPEFLIYFQGTGAADDSGLPNDRFFAVRPEGSVSTLKIQRTERGDSAVYLCASSSRTGGSSYEQYFGPGTRLTVT.